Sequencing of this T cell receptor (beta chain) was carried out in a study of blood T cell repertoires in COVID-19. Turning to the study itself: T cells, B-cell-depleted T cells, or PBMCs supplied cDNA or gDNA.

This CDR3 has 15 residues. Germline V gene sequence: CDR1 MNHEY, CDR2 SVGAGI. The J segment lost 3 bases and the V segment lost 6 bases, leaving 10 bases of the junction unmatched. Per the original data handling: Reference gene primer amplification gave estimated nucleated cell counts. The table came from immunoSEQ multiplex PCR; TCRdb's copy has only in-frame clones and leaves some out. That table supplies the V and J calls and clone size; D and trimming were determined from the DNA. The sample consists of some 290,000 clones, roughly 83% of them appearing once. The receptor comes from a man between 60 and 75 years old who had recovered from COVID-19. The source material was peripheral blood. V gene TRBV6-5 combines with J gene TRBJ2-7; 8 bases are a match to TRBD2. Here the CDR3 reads CASRVAGMRYYEQYF. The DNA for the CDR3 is TGTGCCAGCAGAGTAGCGGGGATGCGTTACTACGAGCAGTACTTC.